This T cell receptor beta chain was sequenced during a study of T cell responses to AZD1222 COVID-19 vaccine. Study-wide results and caveats: A reported finding is that nearly half of spike-specific TCRs target unmutated variant regions. Following two doses of AZD1222, Spike-specific TCR breadth and depth rose. Among those given AZD1222, only five to seven were seropositive at baseline.

Produced via immunoSEQ multiplex PCR; TCRdb's table is partial and in-frame only. The table includes 60,000 to 75,000 clones, roughly nine tenths detected once. About this clone itself: As yet, its antigen is unknown.

Germline V gene lookup returns CDR1 SQVTM and CDR2 ANQGSEA. Trimming removed 7 bases at V and 2 bases at J, with 11 bases between. This CDR3 is 12 amino acids long. The chain recombines TRBV29-1 with TRBJ1-2, with a tentative D call TRBD1 (5 bases). The sequence came from an adult who received the AZD1222 COVID-19 vaccine. The input for sequencing was peripheral blood, taken 28 days after the second AZD1222 dose. The CDR3 DNA sequence: TGCAGCGGCCTAGAGGGGAACTATGGCTACACCTTC. Translated, it gives CSGLEGNYGYTF.